The clone carrying this T cell receptor beta chain was detected a few times. Amplification of TCR beta CDR3 regions was performed using RNA transcripts as template. TCR CDR3 underwent first-round RT-PCR with the HTBI primer set. TCRdb re-analysed the multiplex PCR reads in MiXCR, keeping a single row per CDR3 protein. The sample includes fewer than 200,000 distinct CDR3 sequences, about 9.4% seen only once; the top ten take roughly 23%. The record originates from a study of T cells in Graves' hyperthyroidism and ophthalmopathy. PBMCs came from 10 ml fresh peripheral blood. Per germline, CDR1 SGHKS and CDR2 YYEKEE (reference sequence). Trimming removed 3 bases from V and 7 bases from J; junction bases left unmatched: 9. There are 16 residues in the CDR3.

Specimen: blood. The chain combines TRBV5-5 with TRBJ1-6, with 8 bases matching TRBD1. The receptor's source is a woman aged 18-30 years with Graves' hyperthyroidism that later progressed to Graves' ophthalmopathy. CDR3 sequence reads: CASSSINRDRNSPLHF. The CDR3 bases are TGTGCCAGCAGCTCCATAAACCGGGACAGGAATTCACCCCTCCACTTT.